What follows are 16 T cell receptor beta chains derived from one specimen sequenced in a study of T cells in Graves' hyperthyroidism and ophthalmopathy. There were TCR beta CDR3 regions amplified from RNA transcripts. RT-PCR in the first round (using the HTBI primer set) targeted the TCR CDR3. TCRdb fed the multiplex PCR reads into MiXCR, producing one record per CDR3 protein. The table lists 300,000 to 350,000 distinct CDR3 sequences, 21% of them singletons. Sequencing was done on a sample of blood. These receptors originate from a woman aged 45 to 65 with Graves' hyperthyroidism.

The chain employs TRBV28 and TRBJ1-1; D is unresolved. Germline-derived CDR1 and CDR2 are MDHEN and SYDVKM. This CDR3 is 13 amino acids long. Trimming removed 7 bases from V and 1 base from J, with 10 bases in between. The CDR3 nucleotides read TGTGCCAGCAAGGGAGGTTGGAACACTGAAGCTTTCTTT. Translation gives CASKGGWNTEAFF.

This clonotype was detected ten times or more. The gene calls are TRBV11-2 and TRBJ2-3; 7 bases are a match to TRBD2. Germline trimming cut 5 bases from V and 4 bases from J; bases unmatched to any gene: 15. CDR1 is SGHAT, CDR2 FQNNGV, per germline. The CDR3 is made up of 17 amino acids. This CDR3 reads CASSKSFTAGVADTQYF. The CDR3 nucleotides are TGTGCCAGCAGCAAGTCCTTCACGGCGGGAGTGGCAGATACGCAGTATTTT.

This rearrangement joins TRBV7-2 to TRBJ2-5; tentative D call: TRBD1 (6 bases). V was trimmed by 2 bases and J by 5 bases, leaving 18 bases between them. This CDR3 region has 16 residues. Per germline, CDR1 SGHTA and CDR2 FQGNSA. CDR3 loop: CASSLRQAPPEETQYF. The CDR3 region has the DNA TGTGCCAGCAGCTTAAGACAGGCCCCACCGGAGGAGACCCAGTACTTC.

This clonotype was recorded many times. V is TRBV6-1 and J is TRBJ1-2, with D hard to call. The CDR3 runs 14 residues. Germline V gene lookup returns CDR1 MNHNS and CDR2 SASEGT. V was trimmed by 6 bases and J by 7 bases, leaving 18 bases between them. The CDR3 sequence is CASSGPRVGVGYTF. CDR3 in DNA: TGTGCCAGCAGCGGTCCGCGGGTCGGTGTTGGCTACACCTTC.

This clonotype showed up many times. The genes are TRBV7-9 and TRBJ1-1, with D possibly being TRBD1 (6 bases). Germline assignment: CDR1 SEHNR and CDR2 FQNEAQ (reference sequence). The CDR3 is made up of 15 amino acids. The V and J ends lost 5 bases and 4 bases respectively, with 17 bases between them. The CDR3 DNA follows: TGTGCCAGCAGCCCCCTCTTCAGGGGACCCACTGAAGCTTTCTTT. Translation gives CASSPLFRGPTEAFF.

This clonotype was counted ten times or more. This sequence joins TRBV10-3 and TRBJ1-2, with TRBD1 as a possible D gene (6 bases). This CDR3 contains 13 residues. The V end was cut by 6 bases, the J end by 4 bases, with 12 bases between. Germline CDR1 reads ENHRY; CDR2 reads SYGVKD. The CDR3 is CAISPGESYGYTF. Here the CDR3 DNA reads TGTGCCATCAGCCCAGGGGAATCCTATGGCTACACCTTC.

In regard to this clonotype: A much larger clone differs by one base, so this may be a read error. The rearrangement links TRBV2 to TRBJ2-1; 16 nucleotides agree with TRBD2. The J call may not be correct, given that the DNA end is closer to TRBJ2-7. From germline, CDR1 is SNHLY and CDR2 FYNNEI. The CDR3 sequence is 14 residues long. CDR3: CASGTSGRGNEQYF. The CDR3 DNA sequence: TGTGCCAGCGGGACTAGCGGGAGGGGTAATGAGCAGTACTTC.

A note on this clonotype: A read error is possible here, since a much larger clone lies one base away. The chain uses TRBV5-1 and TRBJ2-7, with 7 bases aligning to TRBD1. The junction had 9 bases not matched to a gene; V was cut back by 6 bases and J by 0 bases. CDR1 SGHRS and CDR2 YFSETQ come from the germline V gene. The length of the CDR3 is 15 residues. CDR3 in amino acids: CASKETGLSSYEQYF. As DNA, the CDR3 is TGCGCCAGCAAAGAGACAGGGCTTAGCTCCTACGAGCAGTACTTC.

CDR3 nucleotides: TGTGCCAGCAGGGAGGAATTGACAGGCAATTCACCCCTCCACTTT. It codes for CASREELTGNSPLHF. This chain uses TRBV2 with TRBJ1-6; possibly TRBD1 for D (6 bases). Germline-derived CDR1 and CDR2 are SNHLY and FYNNEI. The CDR3 has 15 residues. V was cut by 6 bases and J by 7 bases, with 16 bases left in between.

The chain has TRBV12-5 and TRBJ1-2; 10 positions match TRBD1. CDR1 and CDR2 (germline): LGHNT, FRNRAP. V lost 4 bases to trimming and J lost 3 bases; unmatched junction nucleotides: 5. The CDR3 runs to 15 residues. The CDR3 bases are TGTGCTAGTGGTTCTGGGACAGGGGATCACTATGGCTACACCTTC. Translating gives CASGSGTGDHYGYTF. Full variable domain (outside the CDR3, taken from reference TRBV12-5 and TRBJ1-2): DARVTQTPRHKVTEMGQEVTMRCQPILGHNTVFWYRQTMMQGLELLAYFRNRAPLDDSGMPKDRFSAEMPDATLATLKIQPSEPRDSAVYFCASGSGTGDHYGYTFGSGTRLTVV.

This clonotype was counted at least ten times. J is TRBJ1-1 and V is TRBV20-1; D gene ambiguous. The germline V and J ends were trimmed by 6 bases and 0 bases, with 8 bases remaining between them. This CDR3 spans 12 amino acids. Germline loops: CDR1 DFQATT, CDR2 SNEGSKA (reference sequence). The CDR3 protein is CSAEAVNTEAFF. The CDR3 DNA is TGCAGTGCCGAGGCCGTGAACACTGAAGCTTTCTTT.

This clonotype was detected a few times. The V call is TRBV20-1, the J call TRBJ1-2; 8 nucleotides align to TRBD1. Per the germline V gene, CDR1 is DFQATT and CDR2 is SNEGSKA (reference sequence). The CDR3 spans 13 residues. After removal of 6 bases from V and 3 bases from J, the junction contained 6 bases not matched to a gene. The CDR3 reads CSAPGQGHYGYTF. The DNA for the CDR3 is TGCAGTGCGCCAGGACAGGGTCACTATGGCTACACCTTC.

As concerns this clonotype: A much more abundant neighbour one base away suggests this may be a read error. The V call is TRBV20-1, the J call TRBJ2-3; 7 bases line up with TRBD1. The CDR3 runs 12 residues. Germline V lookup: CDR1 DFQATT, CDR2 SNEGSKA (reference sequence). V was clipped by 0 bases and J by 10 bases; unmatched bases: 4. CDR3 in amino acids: CSARDQGVAQYF. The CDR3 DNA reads TGCAGTGCTAGAGATCAGGGGGTAGCGCAGTATTTT.

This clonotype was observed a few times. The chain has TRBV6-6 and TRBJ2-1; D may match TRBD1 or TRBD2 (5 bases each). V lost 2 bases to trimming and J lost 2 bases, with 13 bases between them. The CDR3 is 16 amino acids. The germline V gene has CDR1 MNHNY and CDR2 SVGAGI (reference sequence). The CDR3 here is CASSYGPRGTYNEQFF. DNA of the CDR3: TGTGCCAGCAGTTACGGACCGAGGGGTACCTACAATGAGCAGTTCTTC.

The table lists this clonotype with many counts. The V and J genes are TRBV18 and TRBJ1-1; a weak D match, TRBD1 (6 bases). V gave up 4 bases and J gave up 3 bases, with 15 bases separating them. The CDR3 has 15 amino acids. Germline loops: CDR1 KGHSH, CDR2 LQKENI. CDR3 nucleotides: TGTGCCAGCTCACGGGAACAGGGCTGGGACACTGAAGCTTTCTTT. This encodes CASSREQGWDTEAFF.

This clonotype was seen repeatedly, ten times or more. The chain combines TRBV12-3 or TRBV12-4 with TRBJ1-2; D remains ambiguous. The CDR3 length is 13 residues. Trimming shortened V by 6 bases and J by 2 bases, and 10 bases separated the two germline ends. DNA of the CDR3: TGTGCCAGCAGACGGACGGAGAACTATGGCTACACCTTC. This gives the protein CASRRTENYGYTF.